This note documents a single T cell receptor beta chain sequence. Its antigen remains unidentified. No base qualities exist here, and no much larger clone lies one base off it. This record comes from a study of graft-versus-host responses after intestinal transplantation (dated by TCRdb to about 2021). For the study in its entirety: The transplants that recipients got were multivisceral, liver-intestinal, or isolated intestinal. Every recipient was given anti-thymocyte globulin induction, followed by 2 to 4 years of maintenance tacrolimus and steroids. Graft-versus-host and host-versus-graft alloreactive T cell clones were tracked in the graft, circulation and bone marrow after intestinal transplantation using bulk TCR-beta CDR3 sequencing. Alloreactive clones were identified by sequencing pre-transplant mixed lymphocyte reaction products and comparing them with unstimulated pre-transplant donor and recipient T cells. The cohort enrolled around 25 intestinal transplant recipients including one retransplant, and a few patients lacking pretransplant specimens were excluded. Donor T cell macrochimerism was defined as a peak of at least 4% donor T cells among recipient peripheral blood mononuclear cells. Instead of going to the commercial service, samples from a few later patients were sequenced in-house on an Illumina MiSeq and processed with MiXCR. Points the paper makes about the study in general: High GvH to HvG T cell clonal ratios were observed in the allografts of patients with donor T cell macrochimerism. GvH clones turned up in recipient bone marrow, with some appearing earlier in ileal mucosa or blood, a pattern consistent with an intestinal mucosal origin. The relatively low number and heterogeneity of intestinal transplant patients limited the conclusions. Early after transplant, peak levels of circulating GvH clones were found to be associated with declines in HvG clones.

In the first month after transplant, blood samples were collected up to 4 times, and after that at least monthly when available. Library method: the immunoSEQ multiplex PCR assay. For most patients, genomic DNA was subjected to high-throughput TCR-beta CDR3 sequencing by Adaptive Biotechnologies. In the source study's methods: Adaptive's ImmunoSEQ software was the source of the TCR sequencing data for 15 to 20 patients, while three other patients were processed with MiXCR and VDJtools. CDR3 nucleotide sequences shared between donor and recipient were removed because the origin of such sequences could not be assigned. Alloreactive clones required at least 2-fold expansion over unstimulated cells and minimum CFSE-low frequency of 0.002% (template counts) or 0.001% (read counts). Clones were considered mappable if detected in sequenced pre-transplant spleen, lymph node, or MLR CFSE-low populations of the donor or recipient. The cumulative frequency of alloreactive clones was calculated as a percentage of all sequences, weighted by copy number. Not all clones reach the TCRdb copy of this immuneACCESS table, which keeps in-frame sequences only. Checked studies attribute under half of the gap to unresolved V genes and leave the rest unexplained. V and J calls and clone size are copied from that table; D and trimming were computed from the DNA. In this sample the table shows nearly 20,000 clones, more than 75% of which occur a single time. Over 8% of the sample is in the top ten clones.

This TCR was recovered from a human patient who received an intestinal transplant, so some T cells may come from the graft donor. This specimen consisted of PBMCs, obtained more than 220 days after intestinal transplant.

The bases read TGCGCCAGCAGCCCGCGGGGGGGAACCACAGATACGCAGTATTTT. It translates as CASSPRGGTTDTQYF. Recombination linked TRBV4-1 to TRBJ2-3, with 9 bases matching TRBD2. V is trimmed back by 4 bases and J by 2 bases, and the junction contains 4 bases that no gene match accounts for. The germline V gene gives CDR1 as MGHRA and CDR2 as YSYEKL. From the cysteine through the phenylalanine, the CDR3 covers 15 amino acids. Of all the DNA, just the CDR3 is kept, 45 bases in frame from base 1.